Ten or more counts support the clone carrying this T cell receptor (beta chain). The target antigen is unknown. This entry belongs to a study of CD8 T cells in ankylosing spondylitis. The CDR3 has 14 amino acids. Germline-derived CDR1 and CDR2 are SGHTA and FQGTGA. The J segment lost 5 bases and the V segment lost 3 bases, leaving 3 bases of the junction unmatched. TCR beta libraries were made by quantitative 5'-RACE with molecular barcodes. Each CDR3 protein is one row after TCRdb ran MiXCR on the 5' RACE reads. Here the sample spans about 130,000 distinct CDR3 sequences, about 6.5% being singletons. Regarding the study as a whole: Significant enrichment of disease-linked clones was reportedly seen in matched ankylosing spondylitis synovial fluid. A motif in TCR beta, a set of eight or nine highly homologous variants, appeared characteristic of ankylosing spondylitis blood.

The sequence was collected from a male donor with ankylosing spondylitis or in good health (not recorded which). The source material was blood, either unsorted or a sorted T cell fraction (not recorded which). The chain couples TRBV7-3 to TRBJ2-2; 7 bases are a match to TRBD1. CDR3 sequence: CASSLTGSTGELFF. The CDR3 nucleotides read TGTGCCAGCAGCTTGACAGGGAGTACCGGGGAGCTGTTTTTT.